The 24 T cell receptor beta chains in this list originate from one sample, sequenced in a study of shared T cell receptors in the human thymus. Libraries were prepared by immunoSEQ multiplex PCR; TCRdb keeps only in-frame clonotypes and omits some of them. The table includes about 660,000 clones, roughly 88% detected once. This sample also belongs to another study, concerning human thymus T cells.

The sequencing input was thymocytes. The origin of the receptors is a boy under three years old with a congenital heart defect.

The chain recombines TRBV14 with TRBJ1-2; 11 bases are a match to TRBD1. Germline V gene sequence: CDR1 SGHDN, CDR2 FVKESK. V lost 3 bases, J lost 7 bases, and 4 bases stayed unmatched. The CDR3 loop spans 14 amino acids. The CDR3 sequence is CASSQGTGGGGYTF. The CDR3 nucleotides read TGTGCCAGCAGCCAGGGGACAGGGGGTGGTGGCTACACCTTC.

The chain links TRBV7-2 to TRBJ2-6; the match to TRBD1 covers 9 bases. The V gene's germline CDR1 is SGHTA and CDR2 FQGNSA. The ends lost 7 bases at V and 2 bases at J; junction bases unmatched: 9. This CDR3 contains 17 residues. This CDR3 is CASTGDREVPGANVLTF. The CDR3 DNA follows: TGTGCCAGCACCGGGGACAGGGAGGTCCCTGGGGCCAACGTCCTGACTTTC. Looking up the rest from reference TRBV7-2 and TRBJ2-6 gives the full variable domain: GAGVSQSPSNKVTEKGKDVELRCDPISGHTALYWYRQSLGQGLEFLIYFQGNSAPDKSGLPSDRFSAERTGGSVSTLTIQRTQQEDSAVYLCASTGDREVPGANVLTFGAGSRLTVL.

The rearrangement links TRBV4-3 to TRBJ2-2, with TRBD1 identical over 10 bases. The germline V gene has CDR1 LGHNA and CDR2 YSLEER. The CDR3 contains 16 residues. Germline trimming cut 3 bases from V and 5 bases from J; bases unmatched to any gene: 6. CDR3 residues: CASSHDRGRVTGELFF. The CDR3 bases are TGCGCCAGCAGCCATGACAGGGGGCGCGTTACCGGGGAGCTGTTTTTT.

V and J are TRBV28 and TRBJ2-7; 9 bases are a match to TRBD1. The length of the CDR3 is 18 residues. Germline CDR1 reads MDHEN; CDR2 reads SYDVKM. The V gene end was trimmed by 8 bases and the J gene end by 0 bases; junction bases not matched to a gene: 17. The chain's CDR3 is CASLFTSPGQGASYEQYF. CDR3 bases: TGTGCCAGCTTGTTCACCAGCCCGGGACAGGGAGCCTCCTACGAGCAGTACTTC.

In its sample, this clone was seen a few times. This chain joins TRBV6-1 and TRBJ1-5; D gene uncertain. CDR1 is MNHNS and CDR2 is SASEGT in the germline V gene. The ends were cut back, 7 bases at V and 0 bases at J, with 7 bases in the middle. This CDR3 spans 13 amino acids. CDR3 in amino acids: CASTVYSNQPQHF. The CDR3 DNA reads as TGTGCCAGCACTGTATATAGCAATCAGCCCCAGCATTTT.

This clone was counted once. The chain couples TRBV30 to TRBJ2-1; 10 bases line up with TRBD2. V lost 0 bases and J lost 1; bases outside the gene matches: 6. The CDR3 covers 17 residues. Germline CDR1 and CDR2: GTSNPN and SVGIG (reference sequence). DNA for the CDR3: TGTGCCTGGAGTGTCCCGATAGCGGGAGGATCCTACAATGAGCAGTTCTTC. It specifies CAWSVPIAGGSYNEQFF.

The chain carries TRBV27 and TRBJ2-7; 14 nucleotides match TRBD2. V shed 5 bases, J shed 3 bases, and the junction held 9 bases outside the gene matches. CDR3 length: 17 amino acids. Germline CDR1 is MNHEY and CDR2 is SMNVEV (reference sequence). DNA of the CDR3: TGTGCCAGCAGTGGGCCGGGACTAGCGGGAGAAAACTACGAGCAGTACTTC. This gives the protein CASSGPGLAGENYEQYF.

The CDR3 is CSVYTGEKLFF. The CDR3 bases are TGCAGCGTCTACACGGGGGAAAAACTGTTTTTT. The V gene is TRBV29-1, the J gene TRBJ1-4; D gene unclear. The V end was cut by 6 bases, the J end by 8 bases, with 10 bases between. The CDR3 extends over 11 amino acids. Germline CDR1 and CDR2: SQVTM and ANQGSEA.

To note about this clone: Additional DNA sequences in this sample encode the identical CDR3. The chain uses TRBV5-1 and TRBJ2-2; TRBD1 is a possible D gene (6 bases). V was clipped by 0 bases and J by 4 bases, with 7 bases between them. The CDR3 is made up of 14 amino acids. Per germline, CDR1 SGHRS and CDR2 YFSETQ. The CDR3 nucleotides are TGCGCCAGCAGCTTGGAAGGGGGCACCGGGGAGCTGTTTTTT. Its protein is CASSLEGGTGELFF.

The chain recombines TRBV10-3 with TRBJ2-1, with 8 bases lining up with TRBD2. There are 14 residues in the CDR3. Trimming took 7 bases from V and 6 from J; bases not matched to a gene: 8. CDR1 and CDR2 from the germline V gene are ENHRY and SYGVKD. For the CDR3, the DNA is TGTGCCATCAAAGAGGCGGGAGGCAGCAATGAGCAGTTCTTC. Protein: CAIKEAGGSNEQFF.

V is TRBV5-8 and J is TRBJ1-5, with a tentative D call TRBD1 (5 bases). Germline CDR1 and CDR2: SGHTS and YDEGEE. The CDR3 extends over 15 amino acids. Trimming pared 1 base from V and 0 bases from J, leaving 8 bases between. The CDR3 DNA reads TGTGCCAGCAGCTTGCACAGGTCTAGCAATCAGCCCCAGCATTTT. It translates to CASSLHRSSNQPQHF.

The CDR3 DNA follows: TGTGCCAGCAAAGCAACCGGACAGGGGCGGGCTCAGCCCCAGCATTTT. Protein sequence: CASKATGQGRAQPQHF. The chain joins TRBV6-6 to TRBJ1-5; TRBD1 aligns across 9 bases. The V gene end was trimmed by 7 bases and the J gene end by 6 bases; junction bases not matched to a gene: 13. Germline assignment: CDR1 MNHNY and CDR2 SVGAGI (reference sequence). The CDR3 has 16 amino acids.

The chain combines TRBV6-1 with TRBJ2-7; 9 nucleotides align to TRBD1. Germline V gene sequence: CDR1 MNHNS, CDR2 SASEGT. CDR3 length: 14 amino acids. J was trimmed by 4 bases and V by 5 bases; bases with no gene match: 6. The CDR3 here is CASSTGTGPYEQYF. CDR3 nucleotides: TGTGCCAGCAGTACCGGGACAGGGCCGTACGAGCAGTACTTC.

The rearrangement uses TRBV4-2 and TRBJ2-7, with 9 bases aligning to TRBD1. The CDR3 contains 16 residues. The germline V gene encodes CDR1 LGHNA and CDR2 YNFKEQ. V lost 3 bases and J lost 4; bases outside the gene matches: 10. The DNA of the CDR3 is TGTGCCAGCAGCCAGGAGGAACAGGGGGCGCGATACGAGCAGTACTTC. Protein product: CASSQEEQGARYEQYF.

The rearrangement links TRBV7-9 to TRBJ2-1, with 10 positions matching TRBD1. Germline CDR1 SEHNR, CDR2 FQNEAQ (reference sequence). The ends lost 5 bases at V and 9 bases at J; junction bases unmatched: 7. The CDR3 runs 14 residues. The CDR3 sequence: CASSPRQGAGEQFF. CDR3 nucleotides: TGTGCCAGCAGCCCCCGACAGGGGGCGGGTGAGCAGTTCTTC.

The V and J genes are TRBV4-1 and TRBJ2-1, with D unclear. V lost 0 bases and J lost 1, with 10 bases in between. This CDR3 is 16 amino acids long. The germline gives CDR1 MGHRA, CDR2 YSYEKL. CDR3 sequence: CASSQDKRRSYNEQFF. The CDR3 DNA follows: TGCGCCAGCAGCCAAGATAAACGGAGATCCTACAATGAGCAGTTCTTC.

The chain has TRBV6-4 and TRBJ2-1, with a weak D call TRBD2 (5 bases). The CDR3 covers 14 residues. The germline gives CDR1 MRHNA, CDR2 SNTAGT. Trimming cost V 0 bases and J 6 bases, with 9 bases left between them. The CDR3 DNA follows: TGTGCCAGCAGTGACTCAGTCGGGGTCAATGAGCAGTTCTTC. This translates into CASSDSVGVNEQFF.

The rearrangement links TRBV19 to TRBJ2-2; TRBD2 agrees at 12 bases. The V gene end was trimmed by 5 bases and the J gene end by 3 bases; junction bases not matched to a gene: 10. The CDR3 spans 18 residues. CDR1 and CDR2 from the germline V gene are LNHDA and SQIVND (reference sequence). For the CDR3, the DNA is TGTGCCAGTAGTCTCGGGACTAGCGGGCCGAGGGACACCGGGGAGCTGTTTTTT. It is translated as CASSLGTSGPRDTGELFF. Supplemented by reference TRBV19 and TRBJ2-2, the full variable domain reads DGGITQSPKYLFRKEGQNVTLSCEQNLNHDAMYWYRQDPGQGLRLIYYSQIVNDFQKGDIAEGYSVSREKKESFPLTVTSAQKNPTAFYLCASSLGTSGPRDTGELFFGEGSRLTVL.

The chain couples TRBV7-3 to TRBJ2-3, with D perhaps matching TRBD2 (5 bases). The CDR3 is made up of 13 amino acids. Trimming pared 5 bases from V and 2 bases from J, leaving 8 bases between. CDR1 is SGHTA, CDR2 FQGTGA, per germline. The CDR3 DNA is TGTGCCAGCAGCCTTCGGGACACAGATACGCAGTATTTT. It encodes CASSLRDTDTQYF.

This rearrangement joins TRBV4-1 to TRBJ1-5; possibly TRBD1 for D (6 bases). V was shortened by 2 bases and J by 4 bases, with 27 bases between the two germline ends. Germline CDR1 is MGHRA and CDR2 is YSYEKL. This CDR3 contains 20 residues. DNA of the CDR3: TGCGCCAGCAGCCAAAAGATAGCCCGGGGGGCTGCCTTAAGTAATCAGCCCCAGCATTTT. Protein: CASSQKIARGAALSNQPQHF.

The chain has TRBV6-5 and TRBJ1-5; 7 bases are a match to TRBD1. Trimming removed 0 bases from V and 5 bases from J; junction bases left unmatched: 4. This CDR3 has 15 residues. Germline V lookup: CDR1 MNHEY, CDR2 SVGAGI. The CDR3 coding sequence is TGTGCCAGCAGTTACTCGAAGGGGGCCGATCAGCCCCAGCATTTT. It codes for CASSYSKGADQPQHF.

The chain has TRBV10-2 and TRBJ1-2; TRBD1 is a possible D gene (5 bases). The CDR3 totals 14 residues. Trimming removed 2 bases from V and 8 bases from J, with 15 bases in between. Looked up from germline, CDR1 is WSHSY and CDR2 is SAAADI. CDR3 nucleotides: TGCGCCAGCAGTGAGACCGGGGGGAGATACGGCTACACCTTC. This codes for CASSETGGRYGYTF.

The chain links TRBV5-1 to TRBJ2-3, with 7 bases aligning to TRBD1. Germline assignment: CDR1 SGHRS and CDR2 YFSETQ. The CDR3 runs 13 residues. With 4 bases clipped from V and 6 bases from J, the junction kept 5 bases outside the gene matches. In nucleotides, the CDR3 is TGCGCCAGCAGCAAAGACAGGGAGGATACGCAGTATTTT. It codes for CASSKDREDTQYF.

The CDR3 is CASSLGPGLAGSLRTDTQYF. CDR3 in DNA: TGTGCCAGTAGTTTAGGACCGGGACTAGCGGGATCCCTTAGAACAGATACGCAGTATTTT. This rearrangement joins TRBV19 to TRBJ2-3; TRBD2 agrees at 13 bases. This CDR3 region has 20 residues. Germline CDR1 and CDR2: LNHDA and SQIVND (reference sequence). Unmatched junction bases numbered 17, after V lost 5 bases and J lost 3 bases.